A single sample is the source of the 5 T cell receptor beta chains below, sequenced in a study of beta chain features in type 1 diabetes. All of the isolated RNA was reverse transcribed, so expressed TCRB transcripts were sequenced. Libraries were prepared by immunoSEQ multiplex PCR; TCRdb keeps only in-frame clonotypes and omits some of them. The sample records 200,000 to 250,000 clones, 25% to 30% being singletons. The sequenced sample consisted of central memory CD4+ T cells from blood. These receptors originate from a man aged 25-45 years in good health.

The V and J genes are TRBV4-1 and TRBJ2-3; D call uncertain. The CDR3 spans 12 residues. Per germline, CDR1 MGHRA and CDR2 YSYEKL. V was trimmed by 5 bases and J by 5 bases, leaving 8 bases between them. CDR3 nucleotide sequence: TGCGCCAGCAGCTCAGACGGAGATACGCAGTATTTT. Its translation: CASSSDGDTQYF.

Here the CDR3 DNA reads TGTGCCAGCAGCCAAGCACAGGAAGAGACCCAGTACTTC. It encodes CASSQAQEETQYF. V is TRBV4-2 and J is TRBJ2-5; perhaps TRBD1 as D (5 bases). The CDR3 totals 13 residues. V was shortened by 1 base and J by 3 bases, with 6 bases between the two germline ends. CDR1 and CDR2 (germline): LGHNA, YNFKEQ.

V and J are TRBV13 and TRBJ2-3; TRBD2 matches 9 bases. The CDR3 is made up of 16 amino acids. Germline assignment: CDR1 PRHDT and CDR2 FYEKMQ (reference sequence). The V and J ends lost 1 base and 6 bases, in that order; junction bases with no gene match: 8. CDR3 sequence: CASSLVLAGAGDTQYF. The CDR3 bases are TGTGCCAGCAGCTTAGTGTTAGCGGGAGCGGGGGATACGCAGTATTTT.

The chain joins TRBV5-4 to TRBJ2-1; the D gene is possibly TRBD2 (5 bases). Germline V gene data show CDR1 as SGHNT and CDR2 as YYREEE (reference sequence). Trimming took off 0 bases at V and 7 bases at J, with 8 bases between the two ends. The CDR3 extends over 13 amino acids. The CDR3 region is CASSLASGNEQFF. CDR3 nucleotide sequence: TGTGCCAGCAGCTTGGCCTCGGGGAATGAGCAGTTCTTC.

The rearrangement uses TRBV4-2 and TRBJ2-1, with a possible D match to TRBD1 (5 bases). V lost 0 bases to trimming and J lost 7 bases, with 19 bases between them. The length of the CDR3 is 17 residues. Germline loops: CDR1 LGHNA, CDR2 YNFKEQ. The CDR3 DNA sequence: TGTGCCAGCAGCCAAGATAAAGCGACTTTAGGGGTTAATGAGCAGTTCTTC. It specifies CASSQDKATLGVNEQFF.